The following is a T cell receptor (beta chain) sequence with its context. What it binds is unknown. The CDR3 has 15 residues. Looked up from germline, CDR1 is SGHAT and CDR2 is FQNNGV. The V end lost 7 bases, the J end lost 5 bases, and 20 bases lay between the germline ends. These data originate in a study of metastatic and nonmetastatic thyroid tumors. Turning to the study itself: The comparison covered peripheral blood and tumor or nodule tissue in malignant and benign thyroid patients. The study, taken as a whole, reports: Significantly greater TCR beta diversity was reportedly found in malignant thyroid tumors than in benign nodules (in blood and tumor).

How the authors handled the data: Construction of a distant-metastasis classifier for papillary thyroid cancer relied on CDR3 differences across clinicopathological groups. TCRdb re-called clones via MiXCR from the PCR reads. The V and J calls here are based on TCRdb, not the publication. The data hold some 21,000 clones, with 20% to 30% observed a single time. None of the patients had undergone any treatment ahead of thyroid surgery. This receptor was identified in a male donor with papillary thyroid cancer or a benign thyroid nodule (not recorded which). Some clones in this sample may be carry-over from other donors' samples. The sample taken for sequencing was blood. V is TRBV11-2 and J is TRBJ2-5; D ambiguous. The CDR3 loop is CASTLWSYRLETQYF. DNA for the CDR3: TGTGCCAGCACTCTCTGGTCTTACCGACTTGAGACCCAGTACTTC.